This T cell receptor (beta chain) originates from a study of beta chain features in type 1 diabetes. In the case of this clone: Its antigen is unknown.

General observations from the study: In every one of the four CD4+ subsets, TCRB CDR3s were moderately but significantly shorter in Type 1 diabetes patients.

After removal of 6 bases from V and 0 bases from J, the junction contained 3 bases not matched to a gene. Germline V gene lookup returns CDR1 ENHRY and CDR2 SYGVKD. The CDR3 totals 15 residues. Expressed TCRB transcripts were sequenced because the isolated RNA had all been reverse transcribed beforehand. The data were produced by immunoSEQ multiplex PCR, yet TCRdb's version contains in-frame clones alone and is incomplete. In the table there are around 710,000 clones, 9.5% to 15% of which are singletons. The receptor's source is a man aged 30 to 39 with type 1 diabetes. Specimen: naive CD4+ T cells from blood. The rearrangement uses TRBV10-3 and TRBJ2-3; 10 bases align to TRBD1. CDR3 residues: CAISDRGQSTDTQYF. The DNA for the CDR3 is TGTGCCATCAGCGACAGGGGGCAAAGCACAGATACGCAGTATTTT.